What follows describes a single T cell receptor beta chain. In this sample, this clone turned up once. No antigen is known for it. No base-level quality is on record; no much larger clone is a single base apart. There are 15 amino acids in the CDR3, from cysteine to phenylalanine inclusive. Just CDR3 DNA is preserved here, 45 bases in frame from base 1. The germline V gene (reference sequence) yields MNHEY for CDR1 and SMNVEV for CDR2. V is reduced by 3 bases and J by 1 base, leaving a spacing of 9 bases between them. TCR CDR3 regions were amplified from genomic DNA by multiplex PCR using the deep immunoSEQ assay. Genomic DNA extracted from each cell subset was distributed evenly over all wells of several immunoSEQ 96-well plates, and each plate served as one replicate. For sorted subsets, roughly 200 ng of genomic DNA, equivalent to about 30,000 T cell genomes, went into each replicate PCR. The purified libraries were quantified using a Qubit 3.0 fluorometer, sized with a Bioanalyzer 2100, and then quantified again using the KAPA Library Quantification kit. Each immunoSEQ 96-well plate was sequenced on its own single-read 150-cycle Illumina NextSeq 550 flow cell. Per the source publication's procedure: Because the immunoSEQ output included only junctional sequences and no quality scores, the filtering could not be the same as the filtering used for full-length reads. Sequences were annotated with PyIR, a Python wrapper for IgBLAST v1.9, using IMGT germline references to assign V/J genes and CDR3. Reads were removed for weak V/J assignments (E-value above 1e-6), missing CDR3, stop codons, out-of-frame junctions, or ambiguous translated residues. V3J clonotypes were defined as sequences sharing an identical inferred V gene, J gene, and CDR3 amino acid sequence. Percentage overlap between repertoires was calculated by dividing the number of shared unique clonotypes by the size of the smaller repertoire. RTK rarefaction, the Chao1 estimator, and Recon v2.1 estimates of unobserved clonotypes were used to assess repertoire richness. OLGA was used to compute generation probabilities for all TCRbeta clonotypes that the gDNA method yielded from a few donors. TCRdb stores this immuneACCESS table with in-frame sequences only. Part of the clones is absent; in the studies checked, under half of the shortfall reflects unresolved V genes, and no reason is known for the rest. Clone size and the V and J calls come from that table; the DNA yielded D and trimming. The sample data list 2,500,000 or so clones, and 93% of these were observed just once. 0.36% of the sample belongs to the ten largest clones.

The sample originates from a study of shared clonotypes between healthy human individuals (dated by TCRdb to about 2020). About the investigation overall: The cohort comprised two women and a few men aged 18 to 49 years. To estimate repertoire size and how much clonotype sharing occurs between individuals, the study deeply sequenced the blood TCR repertoires of five healthy adults. Each donor's leukapheresis produced roughly between about 0.8 and 10 billion PBMCs. To increase sequencing depth and limit assay-specific biases, TCR repertoire library preparation and sequencing were carried out by different laboratories using diverse techniques. For each donor, three plates each were used for CD4 naive and CD4 memory, two plates were used for CD8 naive, and one plate was used for CD8 memory. General conclusions and limits of the study: Sampling was limited to blood, and TCR repertoires in tissue likely differ from TCR repertoires in blood. Because the study included a small number of donors, the genetic and exposure-history diversity represented was limited. Even with the large sequencing depth, rarefaction of the sorted-subset datasets indicated that sequencing was incomplete. Pairwise subsampling indicated that sequencing depth was expected to affect the degree of clonotype sharing among donors. Compared with non-shared clonotypes, the clonotypes found in all four sorted-subset donors had higher generation probabilities. Estimated clonotype richness was generally larger for naive than for memory subsets. Sharing across a few donors was observed for approximately 5% of naive CD4, 3% to 3.5% of naive CD8, over 2% of memory CD4, and less than 0.45% of memory CD8 clonotypes.

The donors were healthy, HIV-negative adults who had no recently reported acute infections or vaccinations. Only Caucasian adults living in Nashville, Tennessee, USA were represented among the donors. Magnetic negative selection was used to enrich CD4+ T cells, after which naive cells were positively selected on CD45RA and the negative fraction became the memory subset. After blood collection by leukapheresis, PBMCs were isolated using Ficoll-Histopaque density gradient centrifugation and then cryopreserved in the vapor phase of liquid nitrogen. Analytical flow cytometry was used to check the purity and quantity of each magnetically sorted T cell population. Each sorted fraction had its genomic DNA isolated and then quantified by UV absorbance on a Nanodrop 2000c.

Sequencing was carried out using naive CD4+ T cells from PBMCs. In the paper's terms, the cell subset or site label means: CD45RA+ positively selected. This receptor was identified in a man in his late teens or twenties in good health. Some clones in this sample may be carry-over from other donors' samples. The chain links TRBV27 with TRBJ2-2, and possibly TRBD2, on 6 matching bases. The CDR3 region reads CASSFTGLNTGELFF. The nucleotide sequence is given as TGTGCCAGCAGTTTCACGGGACTGAACACCGGGGAGCTGTTTTTT.